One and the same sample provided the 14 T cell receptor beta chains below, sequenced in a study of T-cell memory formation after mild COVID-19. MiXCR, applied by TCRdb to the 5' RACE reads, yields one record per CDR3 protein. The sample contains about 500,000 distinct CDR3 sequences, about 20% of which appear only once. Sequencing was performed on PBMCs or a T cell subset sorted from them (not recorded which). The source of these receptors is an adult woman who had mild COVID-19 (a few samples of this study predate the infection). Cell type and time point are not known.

Here the CDR3 DNA reads TGCAGTGCTAGAGATCGTACTAGCGGGGACTACAATGAGCAGTTCTTC. It yields the protein CSARDRTSGDYNEQFF. The chain links TRBV20-1 to TRBJ2-1; 10 bases fit TRBD2. Looked up from germline, CDR1 is DFQATT and CDR2 is SNEGSKA (reference sequence). The CDR3 has 16 amino acids. Trimming removed 0 bases from V and 3 bases from J; junction bases left unmatched: 5.

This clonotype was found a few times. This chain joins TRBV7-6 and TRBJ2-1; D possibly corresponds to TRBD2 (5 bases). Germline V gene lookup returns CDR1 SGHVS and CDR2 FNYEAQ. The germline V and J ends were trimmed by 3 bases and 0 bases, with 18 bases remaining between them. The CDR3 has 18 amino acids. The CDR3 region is CASSFPNTSPSSYNEQFF. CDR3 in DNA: TGTGCCAGCAGCTTCCCTAATACTAGTCCCAGCTCCTACAATGAGCAGTTCTTC.

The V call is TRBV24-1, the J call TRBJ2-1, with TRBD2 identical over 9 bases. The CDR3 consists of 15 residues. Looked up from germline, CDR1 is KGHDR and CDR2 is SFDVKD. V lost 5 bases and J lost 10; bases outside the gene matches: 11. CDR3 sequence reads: CATSALGGRASEQFF. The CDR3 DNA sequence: TGTGCCACCAGTGCCCTGGGCGGGAGGGCCAGCGAGCAGTTCTTC.

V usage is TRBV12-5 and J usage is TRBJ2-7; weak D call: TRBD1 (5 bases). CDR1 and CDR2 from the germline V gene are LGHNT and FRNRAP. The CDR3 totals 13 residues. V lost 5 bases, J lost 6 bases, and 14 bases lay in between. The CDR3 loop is CASGPCQGCEQYF. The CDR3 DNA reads TGTGCTAGTGGTCCCTGTCAGGGTTGCGAGCAGTACTTC.

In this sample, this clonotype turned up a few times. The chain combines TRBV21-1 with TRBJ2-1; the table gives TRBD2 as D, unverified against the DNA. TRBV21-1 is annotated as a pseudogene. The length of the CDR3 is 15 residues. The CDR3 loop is CASSRGCGEYNEQFF. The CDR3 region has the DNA TGTGCCAGCTCACGGGGTTGCGGGGAGTACAATGAGCAGTTCTTC.

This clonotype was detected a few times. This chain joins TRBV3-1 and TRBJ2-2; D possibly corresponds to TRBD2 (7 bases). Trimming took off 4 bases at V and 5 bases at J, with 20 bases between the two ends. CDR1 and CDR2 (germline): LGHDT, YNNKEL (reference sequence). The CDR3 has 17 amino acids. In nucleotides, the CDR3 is TGTGCCAGCAGCCGGTTCGGTGGGGGGGGCCGGACCGGGGAGCTGTTTTTT. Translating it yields CASSRFGGGGRTGELFF.

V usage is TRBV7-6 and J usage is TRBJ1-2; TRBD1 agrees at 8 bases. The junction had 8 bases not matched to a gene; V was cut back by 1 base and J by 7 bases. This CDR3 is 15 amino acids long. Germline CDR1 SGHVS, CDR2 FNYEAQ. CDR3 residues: CASSLDAGGEVGYTF. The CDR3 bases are TGTGCCAGCAGCTTAGATGCAGGGGGCGAGGTTGGCTACACCTTC.

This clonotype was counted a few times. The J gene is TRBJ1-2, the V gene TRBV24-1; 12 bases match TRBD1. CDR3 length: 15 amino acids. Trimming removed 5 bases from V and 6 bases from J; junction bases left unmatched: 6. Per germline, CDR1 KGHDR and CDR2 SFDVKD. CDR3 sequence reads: CATSGRDRGPNGYTF. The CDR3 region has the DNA TGTGCCACCAGTGGGAGGGACAGGGGGCCGAATGGCTACACCTTC.

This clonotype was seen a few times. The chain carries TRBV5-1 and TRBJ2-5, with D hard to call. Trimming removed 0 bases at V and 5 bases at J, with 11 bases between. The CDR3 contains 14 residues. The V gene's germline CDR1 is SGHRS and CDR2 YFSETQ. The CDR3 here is CASSLAPQEETQYF. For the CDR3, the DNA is TGCGCCAGCAGCTTGGCGCCCCAGGAGGAGACCCAGTACTTC.

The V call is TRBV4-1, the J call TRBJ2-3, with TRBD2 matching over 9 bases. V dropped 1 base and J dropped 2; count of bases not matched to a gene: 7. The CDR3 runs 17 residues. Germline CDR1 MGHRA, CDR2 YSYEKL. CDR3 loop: CASSQGLAGALTDTQYF. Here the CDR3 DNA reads TGCGCCAGCAGCCAAGGCTTAGCGGGGGCTCTCACAGATACGCAGTATTTT.

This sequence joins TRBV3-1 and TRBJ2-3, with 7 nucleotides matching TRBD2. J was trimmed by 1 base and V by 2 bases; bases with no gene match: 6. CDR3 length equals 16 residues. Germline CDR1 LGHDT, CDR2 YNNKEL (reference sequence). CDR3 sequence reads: CASSQTRLAGTDTQYF. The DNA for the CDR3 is TGTGCCAGCAGCCAAACCCGACTAGCCGGCACAGATACGCAGTATTTT.

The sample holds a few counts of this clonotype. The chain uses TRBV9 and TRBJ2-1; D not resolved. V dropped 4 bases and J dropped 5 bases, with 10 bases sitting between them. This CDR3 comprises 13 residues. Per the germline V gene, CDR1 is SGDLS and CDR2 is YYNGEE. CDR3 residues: CASSTRTNNEQFF. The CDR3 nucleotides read TGTGCCAGCAGCACAAGGACCAACAATGAGCAGTTCTTC.

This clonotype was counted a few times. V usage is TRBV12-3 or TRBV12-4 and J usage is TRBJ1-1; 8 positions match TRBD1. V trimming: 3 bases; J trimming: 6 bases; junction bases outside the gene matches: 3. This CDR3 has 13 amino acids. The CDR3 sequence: CASSFTGGAEAFF. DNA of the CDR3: TGTGCCAGCAGTTTCACAGGGGGGGCTGAAGCTTTCTTT.

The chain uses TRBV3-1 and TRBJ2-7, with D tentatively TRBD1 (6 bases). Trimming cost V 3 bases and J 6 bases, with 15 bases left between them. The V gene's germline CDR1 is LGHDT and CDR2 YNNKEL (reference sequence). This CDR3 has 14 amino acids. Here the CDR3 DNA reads TGTGCCAGCAGCCAGTCTTACAGGGAGACCGAGCAGTACTTC. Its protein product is CASSQSYRETEQYF.